The count of the clone carrying this TCR beta chain is one. The method was immunoSEQ multiplex PCR; TCRdb's version includes in-frame clones alone and lacks a portion of them. In the table there are over 70,000 clones, 94% of which are singletons. These data originate in a study of T cell changes during pregnancy in multiple sclerosis. The germline V gene encodes CDR1 SGHTA and CDR2 FQGTGA. J lost 9 bases, V lost 5 bases, and 6 bases had no gene match. This CDR3 contains 15 residues. Sequencing used peripheral blood, obtained in the third trimester of pregnancy. The J gene is TRBJ2-1, the V gene TRBV7-3, with 14 bases identical to TRBD2. The TCR comes from a female donor with multiple sclerosis, enrolled in a pregnancy study. This chain's CDR3 is CASSETSGRAGEQFF. DNA for the CDR3: TGTGCCAGCAGCGAGACTAGCGGGAGGGCCGGTGAGCAGTTCTTC.